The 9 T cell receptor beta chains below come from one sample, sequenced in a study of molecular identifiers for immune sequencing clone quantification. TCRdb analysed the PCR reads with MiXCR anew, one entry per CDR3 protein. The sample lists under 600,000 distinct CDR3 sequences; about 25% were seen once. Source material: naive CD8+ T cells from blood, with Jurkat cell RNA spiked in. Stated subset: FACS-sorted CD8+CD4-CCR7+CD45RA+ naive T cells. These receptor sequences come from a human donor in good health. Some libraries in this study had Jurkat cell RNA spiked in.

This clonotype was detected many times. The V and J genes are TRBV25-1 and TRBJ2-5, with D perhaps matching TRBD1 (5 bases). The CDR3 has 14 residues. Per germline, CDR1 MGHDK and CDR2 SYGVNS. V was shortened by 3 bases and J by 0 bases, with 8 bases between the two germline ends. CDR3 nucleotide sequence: TGTGCCAGCAGTGATGACAGCTACCAAGAGACCCAGTACTTC. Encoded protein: CASSDDSYQETQYF.

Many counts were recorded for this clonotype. CDR3 loop: CASSQGGSYEQYF. The CDR3 region has the DNA TGTGCCAGCAGCCAAGGGGGCTCCTACGAGCAGTACTTC. This chain links TRBV14 with TRBJ2-7, with no clear D. The CDR3 runs to 13 residues. Trimming took off 1 base at V and 0 bases at J, with 4 bases between the two ends. Germline lookup yields CDR1 SGHDN and CDR2 FVKESK.

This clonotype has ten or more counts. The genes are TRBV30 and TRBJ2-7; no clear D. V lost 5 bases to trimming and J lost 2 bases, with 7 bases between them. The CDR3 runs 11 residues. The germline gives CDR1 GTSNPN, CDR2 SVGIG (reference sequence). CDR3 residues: CAWHGAYEQYF. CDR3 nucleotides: TGTGCCTGGCACGGAGCCTACGAGCAGTACTTC.

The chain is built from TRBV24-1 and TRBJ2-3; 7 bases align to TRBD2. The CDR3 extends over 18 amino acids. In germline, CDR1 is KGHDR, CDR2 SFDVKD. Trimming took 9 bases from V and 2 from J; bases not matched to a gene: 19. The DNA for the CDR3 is TGTGCCACCCAGGACGGCAATTTAGCGGGTTTACACACAGATACGCAGTATTTT. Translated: CATQDGNLAGLHTDTQYF.

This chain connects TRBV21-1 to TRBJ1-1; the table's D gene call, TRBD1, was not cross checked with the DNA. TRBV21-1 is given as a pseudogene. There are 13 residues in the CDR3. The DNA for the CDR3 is TGTGCCAGCAGCGTTCTTGGCGCCACTGAAGCTTTCTTT. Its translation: CASSVLGATEAFF.

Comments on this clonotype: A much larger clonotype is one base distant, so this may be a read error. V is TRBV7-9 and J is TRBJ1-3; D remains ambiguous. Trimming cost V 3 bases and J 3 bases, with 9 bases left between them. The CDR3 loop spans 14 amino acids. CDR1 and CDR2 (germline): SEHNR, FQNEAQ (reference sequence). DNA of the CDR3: TGTGCCAGCAGCTTTCAGGTCTTTGGAAACACCATATATTTT. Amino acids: CASSFQVFGNTIYF.

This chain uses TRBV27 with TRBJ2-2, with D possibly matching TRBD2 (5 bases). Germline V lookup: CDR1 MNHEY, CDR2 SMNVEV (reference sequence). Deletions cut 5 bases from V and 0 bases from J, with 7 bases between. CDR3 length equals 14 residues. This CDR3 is CASSKLANTGELFF. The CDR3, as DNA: TGTGCCAGCAGTAAACTAGCGAACACCGGGGAGCTGTTTTTT.

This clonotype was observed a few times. CDR3 bases: TGTGCCAGCAGCTTCGAGGGGGAGGCCACAGATACGCAGTATTTT. This encodes CASSFEGEATDTQYF. The V and J genes are TRBV7-9 and TRBJ2-3; either TRBD1 or TRBD2 may fit D (6 bases each). Trimming left V 3 bases short and J 2 bases short, with 12 bases between. Germline loops: CDR1 SEHNR, CDR2 FQNEAQ (reference sequence). The CDR3 length is 15 residues.

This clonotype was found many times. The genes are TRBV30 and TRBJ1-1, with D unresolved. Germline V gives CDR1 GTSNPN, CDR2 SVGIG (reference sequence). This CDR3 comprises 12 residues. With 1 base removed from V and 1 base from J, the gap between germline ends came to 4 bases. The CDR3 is CAWSEKNTEAFF. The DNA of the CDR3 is TGTGCCTGGAGTGAAAAGAACACTGAAGCTTTCTTT.